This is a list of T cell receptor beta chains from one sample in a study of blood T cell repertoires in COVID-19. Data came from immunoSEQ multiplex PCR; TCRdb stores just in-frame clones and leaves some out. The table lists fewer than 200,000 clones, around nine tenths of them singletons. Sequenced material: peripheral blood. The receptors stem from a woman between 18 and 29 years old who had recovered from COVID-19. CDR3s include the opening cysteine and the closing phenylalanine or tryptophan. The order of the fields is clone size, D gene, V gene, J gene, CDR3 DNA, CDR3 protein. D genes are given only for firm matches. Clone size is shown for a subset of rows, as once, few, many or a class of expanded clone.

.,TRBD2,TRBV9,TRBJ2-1,TGTGCCAGCAGCGCCGGGGGGGGGATCGATGAGCAGTTCTTC,CASSAGGGIDEQFF
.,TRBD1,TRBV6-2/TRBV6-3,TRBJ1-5,TGTGCCAGCAGTGAGTGGACAGGGAACAATCAGCCCCAGCATTTT,CASSEWTGNNQPQHF
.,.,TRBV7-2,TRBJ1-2,TGTGCCAGCAGGACGGGGGGGGGCAGCTCCTACTATGGCTACACCTTC,CASRTGGGSSYYGYTF
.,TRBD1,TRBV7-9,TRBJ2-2,TGTGCCAGCAGCTTAGCGGGACAGGGGGGACGAGAGCTGTTTTTT,CASSLAGQGGRELFF
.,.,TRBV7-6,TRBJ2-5,TGTGCCAGCAGCTCCCCGGACACGCAAGAGACCCAGTACTTC,CASSSPDTQETQYF
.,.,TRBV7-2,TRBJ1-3,TGTGCCAGCAGCTTAGAGGGGTATGGAAACACCATATATTTT,CASSLEGYGNTIYF
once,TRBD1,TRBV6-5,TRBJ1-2,TGTGCCAGCAGCCGAAGGACAGGGGGAAACTATGGCTACACCTTC,CASSRRTGGNYGYTF
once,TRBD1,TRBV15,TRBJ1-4,TGTGCCACCAGCAGACGAACAGGGGGAAATAATGAAAAACTGTTTTTT,CATSRRTGGNNEKLFF
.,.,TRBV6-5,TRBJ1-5,TGTGCCAGCAGTTCAGGGGCCAGCAATCAGCCCCAGCATTTT,CASSSGASNQPQHF
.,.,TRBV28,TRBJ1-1,TGTGCCAGCACCTTATATGGTAGGGAGACTGAAGCTTTCTTT,CASTLYGRETEAFF
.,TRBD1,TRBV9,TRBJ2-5,TGTGCCAGCAGCGTAGACACAGGGGTGATGGAGACCCAGTACTTC,CASSVDTGVMETQYF
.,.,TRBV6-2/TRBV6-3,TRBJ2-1,TGTGCCAGCAGTCCCTTCAATGAGCAGTTCTTC,CASSPFNEQFF
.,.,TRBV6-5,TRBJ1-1,TGTGCCAGCAGCATCCGAAATACAGGGAACACTGAAGCTTTCTTT,CASSIRNTGNTEAFF
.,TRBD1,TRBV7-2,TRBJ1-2,TGTGCCAGCAGCTTGGACAGGGACTATGGCTACACCTTC,CASSLDRDYGYTF
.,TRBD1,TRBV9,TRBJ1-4,TGTGCCAGCAGCGTTAGGACAGGGGGCCGTGAAAAACTGTTTTTT,CASSVRTGGREKLFF
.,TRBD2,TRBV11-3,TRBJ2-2,TGTGCCAGCAGCTCAGAACACGGGGCGGGAGCTGCCGGGGAGCTGTTTTTT,CASSSEHGAGAAGELFF
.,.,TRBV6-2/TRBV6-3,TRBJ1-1,TGTGCCAGCAGTCCACGGACCGGGGTGGAGGAAGCTTTCTTT,CASSPRTGVEEAFF
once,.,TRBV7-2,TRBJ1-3,TGTGCCAGCAGCCCAGATCCGGGGGGCGCTGGAAACACCATATATTTT,CASSPDPGGAGNTIYF
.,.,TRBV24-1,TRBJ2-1,TGTGCCACCAGTGGCAGCGTAAAAGAGGGGGTCTACAATGAGCAGTTCTTC,CATSGSVKEGVYNEQFF
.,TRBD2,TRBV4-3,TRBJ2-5,TGCGCCAGCAGCCAAGATTGGCGGGGGGGGCAAGAGACCCAGTACTTC,CASSQDWRGGQETQYF
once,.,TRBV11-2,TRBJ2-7,TGTGCCAGCAGCTTGGGACTGACCTACGAGCAGTACTTC,CASSLGLTYEQYF
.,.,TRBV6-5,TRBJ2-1,TGTGCCAGCAGTACTCGACTAGGGACCGACAATGAGCAGTTCTTC,CASSTRLGTDNEQFF
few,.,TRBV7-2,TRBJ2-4,TGTGCCAGCAGCTTAACCTCAGGAGCCAAAAACATTCAGTACTTC,CASSLTSGAKNIQYF
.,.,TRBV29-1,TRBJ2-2,TGCAGCGTTGCGAGCGCGAACACCGGGGAGCTGTTTTTT,CSVASANTGELFF
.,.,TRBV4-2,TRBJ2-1,TGTGCCAGCCGAGGGGGGGCCAATGAGCAGTTCTTC,CASRGGANEQFF
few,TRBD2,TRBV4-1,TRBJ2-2,TGCGCCAGCACGAGCGGGACATCCTACACTAGCGGGAGCTTCGCCGGGGAGCTGTTTTTT,CASTSGTSYTSGSFAGELFF
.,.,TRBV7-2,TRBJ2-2,TGTGCCAGCAGCCCAGTGTTATCCCGGAACACCGGGGAGCTGTTTTTT,CASSPVLSRNTGELFF
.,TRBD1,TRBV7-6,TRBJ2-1,TGTGCCAGCAGCTTAGTGACAGGGCCCTACAATGAGCAGTTCTTC,CASSLVTGPYNEQFF
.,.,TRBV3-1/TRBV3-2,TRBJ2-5,TGTGCCAGCAGCCAAGACACTGCGCAGACCCAGTACTTC,CASSQDTAQTQYF
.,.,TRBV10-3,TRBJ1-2,TGTGCCATCAGACAGGAAGACATGGGGAGGTTCTATGGCTACACCTTC,CAIRQEDMGRFYGYTF
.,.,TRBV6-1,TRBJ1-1,TGTGCCAGCAGTGAAGCGGGGGGGGCTTACACTGAAGCTTTCTTT,CASSEAGGAYTEAFF
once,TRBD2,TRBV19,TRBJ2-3,TGTGCCAGTAGTATAGACCCTGCATCCCTAGCGGAGATAGATACGCAGTATTTT,CASSIDPASLAEIDTQYF
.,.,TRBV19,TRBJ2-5,TGTGCCAGTAGTATAGCTTTGGTCAGACAAGAGACCCAGTACTTC,CASSIALVRQETQYF
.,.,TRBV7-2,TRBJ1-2,TGTGCCAGCAGCCCGGACAGTAGCTATGGCTACACCTTC,CASSPDSSYGYTF
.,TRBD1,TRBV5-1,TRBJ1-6,TGCGCCAGCAGCTTTACAGGGGATTCCGATTCACCCCTCCACTTT,CASSFTGDSDSPLHF
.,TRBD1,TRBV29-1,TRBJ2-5,TGCAGCGTTGAAAGAGAGGGACAGTTACAAGAGACCCAGTACTTC,CSVEREGQLQETQYF
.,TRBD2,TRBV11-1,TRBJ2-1,TGTGCCAGCAGCGAGCGGGGGGGCCTTGAGCAGTTCTTC,CASSERGGLEQFF
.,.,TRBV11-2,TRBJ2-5,TGTGCCAGCAGCTTAGCTACCGGGTCGGTCCAAGAGACCCAGTACTTC,CASSLATGSVQETQYF
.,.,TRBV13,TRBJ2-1,TGTGCCAGCAGCCACCGGGGGAACAATGAGCAGTTCTTC,CASSHRGNNEQFF
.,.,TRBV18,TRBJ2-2,TGTGCCAGCTCACCACCTACGGCAGGGCGGAGTACCGGGGAGCTGTTTTTT,CASSPPTAGRSTGELFF
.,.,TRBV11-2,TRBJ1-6,TGTGCCAGCAGCTTAGATCTTCCAGGGAATAATTCACCCCTCCACTTT,CASSLDLPGNNSPLHF
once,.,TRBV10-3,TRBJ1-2,TGTGCCATCACCAACAGGGACCTAAACTATGGCTACACCTTC,CAITNRDLNYGYTF
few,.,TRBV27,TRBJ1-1,TGTGCCAGCAGTCGCAGACTGGTGAACACTGAAGCTTTCTTT,CASSRRLVNTEAFF
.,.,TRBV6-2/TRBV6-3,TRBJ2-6,TGTGCCAGCAGTTGGGCAGCATCTGGGGCCAACGTCCTGACTTTC,CASSWAASGANVLTF
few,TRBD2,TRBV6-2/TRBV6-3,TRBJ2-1,TGTGCCAGCAGTTACGCGGGAGGGAAGAACAATGAGCAGTTCTTC,CASSYAGGKNNEQFF
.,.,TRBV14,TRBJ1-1,TGTGCCAGCAGCCAAAGGATAGGGGAGAACACTGAAGCTTTCTTT,CASSQRIGENTEAFF
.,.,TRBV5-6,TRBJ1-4,TGTGCCAGCAGCTCAGACGAGGATGAGGAAAAACTGTTTTTT,CASSSDEDEEKLFF
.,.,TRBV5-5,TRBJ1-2,TGTGCCAGCAGCTTGTCGCAACAGGGTGGCGGCTACACCTTC,CASSLSQQGGGYTF
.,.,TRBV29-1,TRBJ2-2,TGCAGCGTTGAATACGGGCAGGGCACCGGGGAGCTGTTTTTT,CSVEYGQGTGELFF
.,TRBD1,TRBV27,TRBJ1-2,TGTGCCAGCAGTTTATACGGGACAGGGGCCGGCTACACCTTC,CASSLYGTGAGYTF
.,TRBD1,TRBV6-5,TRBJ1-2,TGTGCCAGCAGTTACTCTCAGGACAGGGACTATGGCTACACCTTC,CASSYSQDRDYGYTF
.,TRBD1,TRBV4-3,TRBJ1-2,TGCGCCAGCAGCTCCCGGGACAGGGGAGGTCTATATGGCTACACCTTC,CASSSRDRGGLYGYTF
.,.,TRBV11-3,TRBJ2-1,TGTGCCAGCAGCTTAGGCCAGGGGTCAAACAATGAGCAGTTCTTC,CASSLGQGSNNEQFF